A selection of T cell receptor beta chains follows, all from one sample in a study of blood T cells in healthy people across ages. One entry per CDR3 protein, called by TCRdb with MiXCR from the 5' RACE reads. The table has hundreds of thousands of distinct CDR3 sequences, around 34% seen once. The sample taken for sequencing was blood. Every receptor here comes from a man between 18 and 35 years old in good health. Each CDR3 is given with its conserved first and last residue. D genes are given only for firm matches. A row's size may be missing; if present it is once, few, many or a size class.

d_call: TRBD2
clone_size: -
j_call: TRBJ2-5
v_call: TRBV2
cdr3_aa: CAFRGGRNEQYF
cdr3_nt: TGTGCCTTTCGGGGGGGTAGAAATGAGCAGTACTTC

d_call: -
clone_size: -
j_call: TRBJ1-1
v_call: TRBV6-6
cdr3_aa: CASRSDRMVAFF
cdr3_nt: TGTGCCAGCAGATCCGACAGGATGGTAGCTTTCTTT

d_call: -
clone_size: few
j_call: TRBJ1-2
v_call: TRBV7-2
cdr3_aa: CASSFTTGYYGYTF
cdr3_nt: TGTGCCAGCAGCTTCACGACAGGCTATTATGGCTACACCTTC

d_call: -
clone_size: few
j_call: TRBJ2-4
v_call: TRBV11-2
cdr3_aa: CASSLVWTFGKNIQYF
cdr3_nt: TGTGCCAGCAGCTTAGTATGGACATTCGGCAAAAACATTCAGTACTTC

d_call: TRBD2
clone_size: few
j_call: TRBJ2-1
v_call: TRBV5-4
cdr3_aa: CATEPSGGGSNEQFF
cdr3_nt: TGTGCCACCGAGCCTAGCGGGGGGGGCTCCAATGAGCAGTTCTTC

d_call: -
clone_size: many
j_call: TRBJ2-3
v_call: TRBV11-2
cdr3_aa: CASSLVGTTHREDTQYF
cdr3_nt: TGTGCCAGCAGCTTAGTGGGGACAACCCACAGGGAAGATACGCAGTATTTT

d_call: TRBD2
clone_size: -
j_call: TRBJ2-3
v_call: TRBV6-2/TRBV6-3
cdr3_aa: CATLPGTSGGGTQYF
cdr3_nt: TGTGCCACCTTGCCCGGGACTAGCGGGGGGGGAACGCAGTATTTT

d_call: -
clone_size: once
j_call: TRBJ2-5
v_call: TRBV2
cdr3_aa: CASRVGGASNEQYF
cdr3_nt: TGTGCCAGCAGGGTAGGGGGGGCTAGCAATGAGCAGTACTTC

d_call: -
clone_size: few
j_call: TRBJ2-2
v_call: TRBV7-2
cdr3_aa: CASSTHLDTGELFF
cdr3_nt: TGTGCCAGCAGCACCCATTTGGACACCGGGGAGCTGTTTTTT

d_call: TRBD2
clone_size: few
j_call: TRBJ2-1
v_call: TRBV7-9
cdr3_aa: CASSSRTSGGAPSSYNEQFF
cdr3_nt: TGTGCCAGCAGCTCCCGGACTAGCGGGGGGGCCCCCAGCTCCTACAATGAGCAGTTCTTC

d_call: TRBD1
clone_size: -
j_call: TRBJ2-7
v_call: TRBV7-6
cdr3_aa: CASSLEPGGSYNEQYF
cdr3_nt: TGTGCCAGCAGCTTAGAGCCAGGGGGTTCCTACAATGAGCAGTACTTC

d_call: TRBD2
clone_size: few
j_call: TRBJ2-5
v_call: TRBV7-9
cdr3_aa: CASSAPLAVLQETQYF
cdr3_nt: TGTGCCAGCAGCGCCCCCCTAGCGGTCCTACAAGAGACCCAGTACTTC

d_call: TRBD1
clone_size: -
j_call: TRBJ1-2
v_call: TRBV4-3
cdr3_aa: CASSQAPGQVYYGYTF
cdr3_nt: TGCGCCAGCAGCCAAGCTCCGGGACAGGTTTACTATGGCTACACCTTC

d_call: -
clone_size: -
j_call: TRBJ2-5
v_call: TRBV20-1
cdr3_aa: CSATRAVQETQYF
cdr3_nt: TGCAGTGCGACCAGGGCGGTACAAGAGACCCAGTACTTC

d_call: -
clone_size: few
j_call: TRBJ1-5
v_call: TRBV10-3
cdr3_aa: CAISESQGQGQPQHF
cdr3_nt: TGTGCCATCAGTGAGTCGCAGGGGCAGGGGCAGCCCCAGCATTTT

d_call: -
clone_size: -
j_call: TRBJ1-5
v_call: TRBV3-1
cdr3_aa: CASSQDHLSNQPQHF
cdr3_nt: TGTGCCAGCAGCCAAGACCACCTGAGCAATCAGCCCCAGCATTTT

d_call: -
clone_size: few
j_call: TRBJ1-5
v_call: TRBV9
cdr3_aa: CASSVGNNQPQHF
cdr3_nt: TGTGCCAGCAGCGTAGGGAACAATCAGCCCCAGCATTTT

d_call: -
clone_size: many
j_call: TRBJ2-3
v_call: TRBV9
cdr3_aa: CASSATSTDTQYF
cdr3_nt: TGTGCCAGCAGCGCCACTAGCACAGATACGCAGTATTTT

d_call: TRBD1
clone_size: -
j_call: TRBJ2-1
v_call: TRBV7-9
cdr3_aa: CASSTSGTGGFYNEQFF
cdr3_nt: TGTGCCAGCAGCACCTCCGGGACAGGGGGGTTCTACAATGAGCAGTTCTTC

d_call: -
clone_size: few
j_call: TRBJ1-2
v_call: TRBV2
cdr3_aa: CAIRGTDGYTF
cdr3_nt: TGTGCCATCAGGGGTACGGATGGCTACACCTTC

d_call: -
clone_size: -
j_call: TRBJ2-3
v_call: TRBV20-1
cdr3_aa: CSADARHKHNTDTQYF
cdr3_nt: TGCAGTGCAGACGCTAGGCATAAGCATAATACAGATACGCAGTATTTT

d_call: TRBD1
clone_size: many
j_call: TRBJ1-2
v_call: TRBV4-3
cdr3_aa: CASSQGTGTYGYTF
cdr3_nt: TGCGCCAGCAGCCAGGGGACAGGGACCTATGGCTACACCTTC

d_call: TRBD2
clone_size: few
j_call: TRBJ2-1
v_call: TRBV10-3
cdr3_aa: CAISDRGGRGAYNEQFF
cdr3_nt: TGTGCCATCAGTGATAGGGGCGGGAGGGGGGCATACAATGAGCAGTTCTTC

d_call: TRBD2
clone_size: -
j_call: TRBJ2-2
v_call: TRBV20-1
cdr3_aa: CSARSRAGANTGELFF
cdr3_nt: TGCAGTGCTAGATCTCGAGCGGGGGCCAACACCGGGGAGCTGTTTTTT

d_call: TRBD1
clone_size: few
j_call: TRBJ2-1
v_call: TRBV29-1
cdr3_aa: CSVTLQGANEQFF
cdr3_nt: TGCAGCGTTACCCTACAGGGGGCGAATGAGCAGTTCTTC

d_call: -
clone_size: -
j_call: TRBJ1-1
v_call: TRBV4-3
cdr3_aa: CASSQERGPGTEAFF
cdr3_nt: TGCGCCAGCAGCCAAGAACGGGGCCCGGGCACTGAAGCTTTCTTT

d_call: -
clone_size: -
j_call: TRBJ2-3
v_call: TRBV5-5
cdr3_aa: CASSPRMADTQYF
cdr3_nt: TGTGCCAGCAGCCCAAGGATGGCAGATACGCAGTATTTT

d_call: TRBD2
clone_size: many
j_call: TRBJ2-1
v_call: TRBV7-2
cdr3_aa: CASSLGPGLAGYNEQFF
cdr3_nt: TGTGCCAGCAGCTTAGGTCCAGGACTAGCGGGGTACAATGAGCAGTTCTTC

d_call: -
clone_size: -
j_call: TRBJ2-2
v_call: TRBV15
cdr3_aa: CATSLKGANTGELFF
cdr3_nt: TGTGCCACCAGTCTAAAGGGCGCGAACACCGGGGAGCTGTTTTTT

d_call: TRBD1
clone_size: few
j_call: TRBJ1-1
v_call: TRBV6-6
cdr3_aa: CASTKTTGTEAFF
cdr3_nt: TGTGCCAGCACCAAGACGACAGGGACTGAAGCTTTCTTT

d_call: -
clone_size: few
j_call: TRBJ2-1
v_call: TRBV10-3
cdr3_aa: CAITDTSREQFF
cdr3_nt: TGTGCCATCACTGACACCTCCCGGGAGCAGTTCTTC